This entry is about one TCR beta chain. Its antigen is unknown. This record belongs to a study of T cell responses to AZD1222 COVID-19 vaccine. About the research overall: The analysis combined second doses at about 4 or about 12 weeks. Study-level points and caveats: A mostly white British donor set with more females was recruited, and clonal diversity was possibly underestimated.

The germline V gene has CDR1 GTSNPN and CDR2 SVGIG (reference sequence). The CDR3 extends over 13 amino acids. Trimming took off 2 bases at V and 6 bases at J, with 12 bases between the two ends. Libraries were prepared by immunoSEQ multiplex PCR; TCRdb keeps only in-frame clonotypes and omits some of them. The sample holds over 65,000 clones, approximately 80% seen once. This clonotype was obtained from an adult in good health. The chain couples TRBV30 to TRBJ2-3; no definite D call. Sequencing used peripheral blood, obtained on day 0 of AZD1222 vaccination. The CDR3 is CAWSKLVGDTQYF. CDR3 nucleotides: TGTGCCTGGAGTAAACTGGTGGGGGATACGCAGTATTTT.